This TCR beta chain was sequenced for a study of blood T cell repertoires in COVID-19 (dated by TCRdb to the early 2020s). With respect to the entire study: Samples from collaborators originated in the United States, Italy and Spain and spanned both the acute and convalescent phases of COVID-19. Samples came from the ongoing ImmuneRACE study (first 160 participants) plus 1,254 subjects from 6 global collaborators. The repertoires were released in a freely available public database meant as a resource for research on the immune response to SARS-CoV-2. Subjects who had been exposed to COVID-19, were actively infected with it, or had recovered from it provided the deeply sampled blood TCRbeta repertoires that made up the dataset. The material from the prospective study consisted of cDNA or gDNA derived from T cells, B-cell-depleted T cells, or PBMCs. Nearly every sample came with metadata listing a de-identified subject ID, COVID-19 status, age in years and sex. Where available, HLA class I and class II types were taken from metadata supplied by the sample provider and were not determined by assay-based typing. The paper as a whole reports these results and caveats: The amount of clinical and demographic metadata varied by source and participant and was provided uncurated.

Participants in the prospective study were aged about 18 to 100 years, lived in some 24 United States geographic areas, and enrolled through a virtual design. To assign participants to cohorts, the prospective study relied on clinical history that participants themselves reported in a screening survey and a study questionnaire. ImmuneRACE Cohort 3 recovered participants were defined by two consecutive negative NP/OP PCR tests, healthcare professional clearance, or symptom resolution. In the prospective study, whole blood, serum and a nasopharyngeal or oropharyngeal swab were collected from each participant by mobile phlebotomists. Additional blood draws and questionnaires over an approximately two-month period could optionally be provided by prospective study participants. Prospective study blood samples were shipped either frozen or at room temperature before DNA extraction. From its cysteine to its phenylalanine, the CDR3 spans 14 amino acids. The only DNA kept is the CDR3, 42 bases in frame from the first base. Trimming takes 0 bases from V and 2 bases from J, and the germline ends sit 8 bases apart. According to the germline V gene, CDR1 reads SGHRS and CDR2 reads YFSETQ.

The immunoSEQ Assay, a bias-controlled multiplex PCR, was used to amplify TCRbeta CDR3 regions from genomic DNA. Per the source publication's procedure: Nucleated cell counts per sample were estimated from amplification of reference gene primers within the assay. To quantify the absolute abundance of each unique TCRbeta CDR3 rearrangement, sequence reads were collapsed and filtered. For each sample, productive Simpson clonality was calculated as the square root of Simpson's diversity index across productive rearrangements. Imported from immuneACCESS, the table was reduced by TCRdb to in-frame sequences with V and J called. These copies leave out some clones; in studies compared against another copy, an unresolved V gene accounts for under half, and the cause of the remainder is not known. The D gene and trimming were derived from the DNA, and the V and J assignments and clone size from that table. The table for this sample lists about 410,000 clones; roughly 87% of them were counted only once. Approximately 0.55% of the sample is taken by the ten largest.

This clone appeared a single time. Its binding antigen is unknown. Base qualities are missing; no much larger clone stands one base away. What was sequenced was PBMCs or T cells enriched from blood (not recorded which). The chain was built from TRBV5-1 and TRBJ1-2, and possibly TRBD1, on 6 matching bases. The origin of this receptor is a man between 18 and 29 years old who had recovered from COVID-19. The nucleotides read TGCGCCAGCAGCTTGGATGGACAGAACTATGGCTACACCTTC. Translated, this is CASSLDGQNYGYTF.